This T cell receptor (beta chain) emerged from a study of T cell repertoires in cytomegalovirus infection. In the study overall: Recently identified HLA-C-restricted and well-studied HLA-B-restricted CMV epitopes were used. Through public TCR beta signatures, both CMV infection and matching HLA type were indicated.

TCRdb re-called the reads with MiXCR, one entry per CDR3 protein. Among 700,000 to 950,000 distinct CDR3 sequences listed, approximately 32% were seen once. Study-level results: Based on cumulative public TCR beta family frequency, carriers of CMV plus the relevant HLA were identified. Across the ex vivo response, the dominant clonotypes were HLA-C-restricted CMV-specific TCR beta clonotypes.

About this clonotype itself: Antigen unknown. A junction boundary mismatches the germline segment, possibly from a read error.

This TCR derives from a human donor in good health (CMV status not recorded). Some clones in this sample may be carry-over from other donors' samples. Sequenced here: cultured CD8+ T cells from PBMCs, sampled from culture after CMV antigen stimulation.

Written as DNA, the CDR3 is TGTACCAGCAGCTTTTCCGGGACGGACCTTTACGAGCAGTACTTC. Translation gives CTSSFSGTDLYEQYF. The V gene is TRBV7-9, the J gene TRBJ2-7; D may match TRBD1 or TRBD2 (5 bases each). The CDR3 totals 15 residues. CDR1 is SEHNR, CDR2 FQNEAQ, per germline (reference sequence).